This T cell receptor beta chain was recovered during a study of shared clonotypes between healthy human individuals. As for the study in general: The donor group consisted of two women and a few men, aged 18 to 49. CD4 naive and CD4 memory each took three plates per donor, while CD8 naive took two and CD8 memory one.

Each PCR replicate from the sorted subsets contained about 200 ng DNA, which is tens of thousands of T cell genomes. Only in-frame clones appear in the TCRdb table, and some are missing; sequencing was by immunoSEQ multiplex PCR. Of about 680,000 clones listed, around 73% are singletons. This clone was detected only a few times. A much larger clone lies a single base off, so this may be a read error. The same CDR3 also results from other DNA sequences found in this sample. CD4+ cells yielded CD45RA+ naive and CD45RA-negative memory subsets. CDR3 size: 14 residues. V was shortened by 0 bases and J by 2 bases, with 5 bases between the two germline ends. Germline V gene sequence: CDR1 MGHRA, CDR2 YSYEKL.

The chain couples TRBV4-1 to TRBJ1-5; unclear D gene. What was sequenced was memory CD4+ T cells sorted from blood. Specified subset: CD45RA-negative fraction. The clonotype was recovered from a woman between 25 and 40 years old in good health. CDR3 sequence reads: CASSQEEGNQPQHF. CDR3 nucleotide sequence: TGCGCCAGCAGCCAAGAAGAGGGCAATCAGCCCCAGCATTTT.